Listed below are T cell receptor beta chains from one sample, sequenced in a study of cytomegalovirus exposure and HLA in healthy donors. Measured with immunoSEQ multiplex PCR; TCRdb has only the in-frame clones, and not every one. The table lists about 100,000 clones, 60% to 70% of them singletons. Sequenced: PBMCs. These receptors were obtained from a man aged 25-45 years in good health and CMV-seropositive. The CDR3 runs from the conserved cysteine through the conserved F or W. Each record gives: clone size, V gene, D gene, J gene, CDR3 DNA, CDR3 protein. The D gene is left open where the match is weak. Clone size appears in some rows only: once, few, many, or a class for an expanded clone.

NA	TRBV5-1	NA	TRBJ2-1	TGCGCCAGCAGCTTGGGGTGGGGGGACTCCTACAATGAGCAGTTCTTC	CASSLGWGDSYNEQFF
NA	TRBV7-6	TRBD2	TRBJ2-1	TGTGCCAGCAGCCCCACCGGGACTAGCGGATCCTACAATGAGCAGTTCTTC	CASSPTGTSGSYNEQFF
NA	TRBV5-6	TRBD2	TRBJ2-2	TGTGCCAGCAGCTTGTTACATAGGACTAGCCTGAACACCGGGGAGCTGTTTTTT	CASSLLHRTSLNTGELFF
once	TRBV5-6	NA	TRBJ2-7	TGTGCCAGCAGCTCGGGGGGCCCCTCCTACGAGCAGTACTTC	CASSSGGPSYEQYF
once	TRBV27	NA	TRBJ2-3	TGTGCCAGCAGTTTAGATTACCGAGCGGGGCAGTATTTT	CASSLDYRAGQYF
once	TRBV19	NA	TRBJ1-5	TGTGCCAGTAGTATCTCGTTTGGGGGCCAGCCCCAGCATTTT	CASSISFGGQPQHF
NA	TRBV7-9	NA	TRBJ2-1	TGTGCCAGCAGCTTGCAGCGGCCGGGCCAGTTCTTC	CASSLQRPGQFF
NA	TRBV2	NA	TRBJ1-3	TGTGCCAGCAGGGAAGGCCGGAGCTCTGGAAACACCATATATTTT	CASREGRSSGNTIYF
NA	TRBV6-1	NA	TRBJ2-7	TGTGCCTCCCACCGTGGGGGGTTGTACGAGCAGTACTTC	CASHRGGLYEQYF
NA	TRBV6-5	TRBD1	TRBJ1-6	TGTGCCAGCAGAAGACAGGGCTATTCACCCCTCCACTTT	CASRRQGYSPLHF